This passage covers 28 T cell receptor beta chains from one sample sequenced in a study of cytomegalovirus exposure and HLA in healthy donors. PCR involved 60 Vbeta and 13 Jbeta primers. The repertoire was sequenced with immunoSEQ multiplex PCR; TCRdb's copy has only in-frame clones and lacks some. The repertoire holds some 160,000 clones, over 60% seen once, with around 1.7% in the top ten. Sequencing input: PBMCs. These receptors all stem from a woman between 40 and 50 years old in good health and CMV-seronegative.

The chain links TRBV7-9 to TRBJ1-3; D is undetermined. The ends were cut back, 2 bases at V and 4 bases at J, with 6 bases in the middle. The V gene's germline CDR1 is SEHNR and CDR2 FQNEAQ (reference sequence). The CDR3 is 13 residues long. In nucleotides, the CDR3 is TGTGCCAGCAGCTTACGGGGAGGAAACACCATATATTTT. This translates into CASSLRGGNTIYF.

The V gene is TRBV18, the J gene TRBJ1-1, with 9 bases aligning to TRBD1. V trimming: 3 bases; J trimming: 3 bases; junction bases outside the gene matches: 8. The CDR3 runs to 16 residues. Germline V gene lookup returns CDR1 KGHSH and CDR2 LQKENI. The CDR3 here is CASSPNRGREDTEAFF. The DNA for the CDR3 is TGTGCCAGCTCACCCAACAGGGGGCGAGAGGACACTGAAGCTTTCTTT.

V gene TRBV5-1 combines with J gene TRBJ2-2; D is undetermined. Germline V gives CDR1 SGHRS, CDR2 YFSETQ. The CDR3 runs 13 residues. Trimming shortened V by 7 bases and J by 4 bases, and 11 bases separated the two germline ends. CDR3: CASAWVATGELFF. In nucleotides, the CDR3 is TGCGCCAGCGCTTGGGTAGCCACCGGGGAGCTGTTTTTT.

About this clone: One end of the junction varies from germline; a read error may be responsible. The chain is built from TRBV7-9 and TRBJ2-2, with 12 bases lining up with TRBD2. Germline loops: CDR1 SEHNR, CDR2 FQNEAQ (reference sequence). The CDR3 has 17 residues. DNA for the CDR3: TGTTCCAGCAGCCGGAGGACTAGCGGGATGAACACCGGGGAGCTGTTTTTT. The encoded protein is CSSSRRTSGMNTGELFF.

The chain recombines TRBV2 with TRBJ2-3, with TRBD2 identical over 7 bases. CDR3 length: 16 residues. The V gene's germline CDR1 is SNHLY and CDR2 FYNNEI. V lost 7 bases, J lost 2 bases, and 12 bases stayed unmatched. CDR3 sequence reads: CASTLRGGANTDTQYF. CDR3 nucleotide sequence: TGTGCCAGCACCCTAAGGGGAGGGGCCAACACAGATACGCAGTATTTT.

This clone was found once. The chain employs TRBV25-1 and TRBJ1-4; TRBD1 matches 12 bases. Germline loops: CDR1 MGHDK, CDR2 SYGVNS. The CDR3 is 17 residues long. V lost 2 bases to trimming and J lost 4 bases; unmatched junction nucleotides: 5. CDR3 in DNA: TGTGCCAGCAGTGAAGGTGGGACAGGGGGCCTTAATGAAAAACTGTTTTTT. Residues: CASSEGGTGGLNEKLFF.

The chain couples TRBV4-2 to TRBJ2-5, with TRBD2 matching 11 bases. Germline assignment: CDR1 LGHNA and CDR2 YNFKEQ. V trimming: 1 base; J trimming: 5 bases; junction bases outside the gene matches: 9. The CDR3 is 17 amino acids. In DNA, the CDR3 is TGTGCCAGCAGCCAAGGCCCCCAGGGACTAGCGGTGGAGACCCAGTACTTC. Amino acids: CASSQGPQGLAVETQYF.

This clone was seen a few times. V gene TRBV5-4 combines with J gene TRBJ1-6; 8 nucleotides line up with TRBD1. The CDR3 contains 15 residues. Germline trimming cut 4 bases from V and 5 bases from J; bases unmatched to any gene: 5. CDR1 and CDR2 (germline): SGHNT, YYREEE (reference sequence). CDR3 region: CASSVQGADNSPLHF. Here the CDR3 DNA reads TGTGCCAGCAGCGTCCAGGGGGCTGATAATTCACCCCTCCACTTT.

The chain joins TRBV23-1 to TRBJ1-5; D ambiguous. TRBV23-1 is reported as an ORF; its role is uncertain. The CDR3 is made up of 18 amino acids. Trimming removed 4 bases at V and 5 bases at J, with 24 bases between. The CDR3, as DNA: TGCGCCAGCAGTCCCTGGGGTGCCGAGGGCGATATGGATCAGCCCCAGCATTTT. This translates into CASSPWGAEGDMDQPQHF.

The chain has TRBV13 and TRBJ2-7, with 9 bases matching TRBD1. Germline V gene lookup returns CDR1 PRHDT and CDR2 FYEKMQ (reference sequence). The CDR3 consists of 15 residues. V trimming: 5 bases; J trimming: 4 bases; junction bases outside the gene matches: 9. CDR3 region: CASSADRGSRYEQYF. The CDR3 bases are TGTGCCAGCAGCGCCGACAGGGGGAGTCGGTACGAGCAGTACTTC.

The chain is built from TRBV6-5 and TRBJ1-1, with D perhaps matching TRBD1 (5 bases). Trimming removed 7 bases from V and 0 bases from J, with 9 bases in between. This CDR3 comprises 13 residues. Germline V gives CDR1 MNHEY, CDR2 SVGAGI. CDR3 DNA: TGTGCCAGCACACAGGTGTTGAACACTGAAGCTTTCTTT. Translating gives CASTQVLNTEAFF.

The chain carries TRBV28 and TRBJ2-7; tentative D call: TRBD2 (6 bases). The CDR3 runs to 13 residues. The V end was cut by 2 bases, the J end by 3 bases, with 8 bases between. Looked up from germline, CDR1 is MDHEN and CDR2 is SYDVKM. In DNA form, the CDR3 reads TGTGCCAGCAGTTTAAAGACTAGCTACGAGCAGTACTTC. Translation gives CASSLKTSYEQYF.

The chain is built from TRBV5-4 and TRBJ1-1; D unresolved. The ends were cut back, 0 bases at V and 5 bases at J, with 5 bases in the middle. Looked up from germline, CDR1 is SGHNT and CDR2 is YYREEE (reference sequence). The CDR3 runs 12 residues. The CDR3 loop is CASSLGQTEAFF. CDR3 bases: TGTGCCAGCAGCTTGGGGCAGACTGAAGCTTTCTTT. The complete variable domain, with remaining parts taken from reference TRBV5-4 and TRBJ1-1, reads ETGVTQSPTHLIKTRGQQVTLRCSSQSGHNTVSWYQQALGQGPQFIFQYYREEENGRGNFPPRFSGLQFPNYSSELNVNALELDDSALYLCASSLGQTEAFFGQGTRLTVV.

The chain recombines TRBV7-9 with TRBJ2-3, with D hard to call. Germline assignment: CDR1 SEHNR and CDR2 FQNEAQ (reference sequence). Between the trimmed V and J ends, which lost 5 bases and 2 bases, there was a span of 5 bases. CDR3 size: 12 residues. This CDR3 reads CASSPSTDTQYF. The DNA of the CDR3 is TGTGCCAGCAGCCCGTCCACAGATACGCAGTATTTT. The complete variable domain, with remaining parts taken from reference TRBV7-9 and TRBJ2-3, reads DTGVSQNPRHKITKRGQNVTFRCDPISEHNRLYWYRQTLGQGPEFLTYFQNEAQLEKSRLLSDRFSAERPKGSFSTLEIQRTEQGDSAMYLCASSPSTDTQYFGPGTRLTVL.

This chain connects TRBV5-6 to TRBJ2-4, with 8 nucleotides matching TRBD1. The CDR3 extends over 15 amino acids. The V and J ends lost 0 bases and 5 bases, in that order; junction bases with no gene match: 4. Germline V gene lookup returns CDR1 SGHDT and CDR2 YYEEEE. The CDR3 DNA sequence: TGTGCCAGCAGCTTGGTGGGACAGGCTCAAAACATTCAGTACTTC. Translated: CASSLVGQAQNIQYF.

This clone has only one observation. This rearrangement joins TRBV10-3 to TRBJ2-5, with 7 bases fitting TRBD2. CDR3 length: 14 amino acids. V trimming: 10 bases; J trimming: 3 bases; junction bases outside the gene matches: 11. CDR1 ENHRY and CDR2 SYGVKD come from the germline V gene. CDR3 in amino acids: CATGLGPQKETQYF. DNA for the CDR3: TGTGCCACCGGACTAGGTCCCCAAAAAGAGACCCAGTACTTC.

The chain recombines TRBV5-1 with TRBJ1-3, with D uncertain. The CDR3 totals 15 residues. Germline V gene lookup returns CDR1 SGHRS and CDR2 YFSETQ. Trimming removed 4 bases at V and 0 bases at J, with 11 bases between. The CDR3 coding sequence is TGCGCCAGCAGCACCGGTGTCAACTCTGGAAACACCATATATTTT. Translating gives CASSTGVNSGNTIYF. The variable domain in full, with the rest retrieved from reference TRBV5-1 and TRBJ1-3, is KAGVTQTPRYLIKTRGQQVTLSCSPISGHRSVSWYQQTPGQGLQFLFEYFSETQRNKGNFPGRFSGRQFSNSRSEMNVSTLELGDSALYLCASSTGVNSGNTIYFGEGSWLTVV.

V and J are TRBV5-6 and TRBJ1-2; D ambiguous. The CDR3 is 14 amino acids. The germline V gene encodes CDR1 SGHDT and CDR2 YYEEEE. Trimming took 9 bases from V and 4 from J, leaving 19 bases between them. In DNA, the CDR3 is TGTGCCACCCACAGTGTCGGGGAGAGCTATGGCTACACCTTC. Translating gives CATHSVGESYGYTF.

The rearrangement links TRBV19 to TRBJ1-1; D unclear. V lost 4 bases to trimming and J lost 2 bases, with 11 bases between them. Germline V gene data show CDR1 as LNHDA and CDR2 as SQIVND (reference sequence). This CDR3 spans 14 amino acids. CDR3 DNA sequence: TGTGCCAGTAGTACAGAGGGCTCCAACACTGAAGCTTTCTTT. This translates into CASSTEGSNTEAFF.

The chain couples TRBV5-4 to TRBJ2-5; perhaps TRBD2 as D (6 bases). V lost 3 bases and J 1 base, leaving 13 bases between the germline ends. The CDR3 runs 15 residues. The germline CDR1 and CDR2 sequences are SGHNT and YYREEE (reference sequence). DNA of the CDR3: TGTGCCAGCAGCTGGGGAGGTCCGTTCCAAGAGACCCAGTACTTC. Translation: CASSWGGPFQETQYF.

V gene TRBV15 combines with J gene TRBJ2-1; TRBD2 aligns across 11 bases. V shed 1 base and J 9 bases; nucleotides not matched to a gene: 11. Per the germline V gene, CDR1 is LNHNV and CDR2 is YYDKDF (reference sequence). The CDR3 has 17 amino acids. CDR3 sequence: CATSRGVIAGGTSEQFF. The CDR3 DNA sequence: TGTGCCACCAGCAGAGGGGTGATAGCGGGAGGGACATCTGAGCAGTTCTTC. Variable domain in full (rest from reference TRBV15 and TRBJ2-1): DAMVIQNPRYQVTQFGKPVTLSCSQTLNHNVMYWYQQKSSQAPKLLFHYYDKDFNNEADTPDNFQSRRPNTSFCFLDIRSPGLGDTAMYLCATSRGVIAGGTSEQFFGPGTRLTVL.

The chain employs TRBV7-9 and TRBJ2-1; D possibly corresponds to TRBD2 (6 bases). The CDR3 spans 13 residues. Trimming cost V 9 bases and J 6 bases, with 15 bases left between them. Germline CDR1 and CDR2: SEHNR and FQNEAQ (reference sequence). Here the CDR3 reads CASDSGVSNEQFF. The CDR3 DNA is TGTGCCAGTGACTCGGGGGTCAGCAATGAGCAGTTCTTC.

V is TRBV2 and J is TRBJ2-3; TRBD2 matches at 9 bases. J was trimmed by 2 bases and V by 6 bases; bases with no gene match: 6. This CDR3 region has 15 residues. CDR1 SNHLY and CDR2 FYNNEI come from the germline V gene. CDR3 coding DNA: TGTGCCAGCAGGCCCCGGACTAGCGACACAGATACGCAGTATTTT. As protein: CASRPRTSDTDTQYF.

Comments on this clone: This sample includes further DNA sequences coding for the same CDR3. The chain has TRBV5-1 and TRBJ2-5; 10 bases align to TRBD2. This CDR3 has 17 residues. V shed 4 bases, J shed 2 bases, and the junction held 11 bases outside the gene matches. Germline V lookup: CDR1 SGHRS, CDR2 YFSETQ. CDR3 nucleotides: TGCGCCAGCAGCACGACGATTCTAGCGGGAGTTCAAGAGACCCAGTACTTC. Its translation is CASSTTILAGVQETQYF.

The J gene is TRBJ1-6, the V gene TRBV4-1; 7 bases map to TRBD1. Germline loops: CDR1 MGHRA, CDR2 YSYEKL. The V segment lost 0 bases and the J segment 10 bases; nucleotides outside the gene matches: 9. The CDR3 runs to 16 residues. Written as DNA, the CDR3 is TGCGCCAGCAGCCAAGAAGGAAGGGGGCTAGGGTCACCCCTCCACTTT. It is translated as CASSQEGRGLGSPLHF.

The V gene is TRBV7-6, the J gene TRBJ2-3; TRBD2 aligns across 7 bases. Germline values: CDR1 SGHVS, CDR2 FNYEAQ. After removal of 1 base from V and 2 bases from J, the junction contained 3 bases not matched to a gene. The CDR3 is 15 amino acids. This CDR3 reads CASSLGGGITDTQYF. For the CDR3, the DNA is TGTGCCAGCAGCTTAGGGGGGGGTATCACAGATACGCAGTATTTT. Looking up the rest from reference TRBV7-6 and TRBJ2-3 gives the full variable domain: GAGVSQSPRYKVTKRGQDVALRCDPISGHVSLYWYRQALGQGPEFLTYFNYEAQQDKSGLPNDRFSAERPEGSISTLTIQRTEQRDSAMYRCASSLGGGITDTQYFGPGTRLTVL.

V usage is TRBV5-1 and J usage is TRBJ2-3; maybe TRBD2 (5 bases). V was shortened by 2 bases and J by 6 bases, with 7 bases between the two germline ends. This CDR3 region has 12 residues. In germline, CDR1 is SGHRS, CDR2 YFSETQ. The CDR3 spells CASSLLGDTQYF. The CDR3 DNA is TGCGCCAGCAGCTTACTAGGGGATACGCAGTATTTT.

The chain joins TRBV5-4 to TRBJ2-1; D is uncertain. The CDR3 spans 16 residues. V dropped 1 base and J dropped 8 bases, with 19 bases sitting between them. The germline CDR1 and CDR2 sequences are SGHNT and YYREEE (reference sequence). The CDR3, as DNA: TGTGCCAGCAGCTTGAGAGCCAACCCTCTAGGCGATGAGCAGTTCTTC. Its protein product is CASSLRANPLGDEQFF.